This T cell receptor beta chain stems from a study of memory CD4+ T cells and cytomegalovirus serostatus. About the study: Of the healthy Belgian adults, several were CMV seropositive and around 22 seronegative. Regarding the study as a whole: Suggested: most of the CMV-linked TCR signature lies in CD4+ memory cells.

Single viable CD3+CD4+CD8-CD45RO+ cells were sorted as the memory CD4+ T cells. Serum IgG to CMV pp150, pp28, p38 and p52 defined serostatus. Positive selection with CD4 microbeads enriched total CD4+ T cells. Trimming removed 4 bases at V and 7 bases at J, with 11 bases between. This CDR3 spans 13 amino acids. Germline CDR1 SGHDT, CDR2 YYEEEE. TCRdb's table, derived via immunoSEQ multiplex PCR, lists solely in-frame clones and lacks some. The table lists about 56,000 clones, 82% of them singletons. This clone was counted a few times. Its matching antigen is unknown. The TCR originated in an adult in good health and CMV-seronegative. The rearrangement uses TRBV5-6 and TRBJ1-4, with D perhaps matching TRBD1 (6 bases). The specimen was memory CD4+ T cells from blood. The chain's CDR3 is CASSSGTSEKLFF. Written as DNA, the CDR3 is TGTGCCAGCAGCAGCGGGACAAGTGAAAAACTGTTTTTT.